Listed below are T cell receptor beta chains from one sample, sequenced in a study of blood T cell repertoires in COVID-19. Measured with immunoSEQ multiplex PCR; TCRdb has only the in-frame clones, and not every one. The sample has fewer than 350,000 clones; more than 80% are singletons. The sample comprised peripheral blood. These receptors were taken from a woman aged 30 to 39 with COVID-19, enrolled during active disease. Each CDR3 is given with its conserved first and last residue. The D gene is left open where the match is weak. Clone size appears in some rows only: once, few, many, or a class for an expanded clone.

cdr3_aa cdr3_nt v_call clone_size j_call d_call cdr3_length
CATSRGDRGLSNEKLFF TGTGCCACCAGCAGAGGCGACAGGGGGCTATCTAATGAAAAACTGTTTTTT TRBV15 . TRBJ1-4 TRBD1 17
CAISPSSYEQYF TGTGCCATCAGTCCCAGCTCCTACGAGCAGTACTTC TRBV10-3 . TRBJ2-7 . 12
CASSRETSGMGDTQYF TGTGCCAGCAGCAGAGAGACTAGCGGGATGGGAGATACGCAGTATTTT TRBV9 . TRBJ2-3 TRBD2 16
CASSPGGGYEQYF TGTGCCAGCTCCCCTGGGGGCGGCTACGAGCAGTACTTC TRBV18 . TRBJ2-7 . 13
CASSIGSSGEQYF TGTGCCAGTAGTATTGGTTCTTCGGGCGAGCAGTACTTC TRBV19 . TRBJ2-7 . 13
CATRGPGANVLTF TGTGCCACAAGGGGGCCTGGGGCCAACGTCCTGACTTTC TRBV24-1 . TRBJ2-6 TRBD1 13
CAIRGDLNTEAFF TGTGCCATCCGGGGGGACTTGAACACTGAAGCTTTCTTT TRBV10-3 once TRBJ1-1 . 13
CASSTGTGYNEQFF TGTGCCAGCAGTACCGGGACAGGGTACAATGAGCAGTTCTTC TRBV6-2/TRBV6-3 . TRBJ2-1 TRBD1 14
CATSDSKRTSTDTQYF TGTGCCACCAGTGATTCCAAGAGGACTAGCACAGATACGCAGTATTTT TRBV24-1 . TRBJ2-3 . 16
CATSRDRGDRGQETQYF TGTGCCACCAGCAGAGATCGGGGGGACAGGGGGCAGGAGACCCAGTACTTC TRBV15 . TRBJ2-5 TRBD1 17
CASSLVGGSYEQYF TGCGCCAGCAGCTTGGTTGGAGGCTCCTACGAGCAGTACTTC TRBV5-1 . TRBJ2-7 . 14
CASSVGGGYEQYF TGTGCCTCAAGTGTGGGAGGGGGCTACGAGCAGTACTTC TRBV7-2 . TRBJ2-7 . 13
CASSFPDRGPYEQYF TGTGCCAGCAGCTTCCCCGACAGGGGGCCCTACGAGCAGTACTTC TRBV7-8 once TRBJ2-7 TRBD1 15
CASSLPDRANEKLFF TGTGCCAGCAGCTTACCGGACAGGGCTAATGAAAAACTGTTTTTT TRBV7-9 once TRBJ1-4 TRBD1 15
CASSLQGTETQYF TGCGCCAGCAGCTTACAGGGAACAGAGACCCAGTACTTC TRBV5-1 . TRBJ2-5 . 13
CASSQYKAYGSGEKLFF TGTGCCAGCAGCCAATATAAGGCGTACGGGAGCGGAGAAAAACTGTTTTTT TRBV3-1/TRBV3-2 . TRBJ1-4 . 17
CASSQDGTAQETQYF TGTGCCAGCAGCCAAGACGGGACAGCCCAAGAGACCCAGTACTTC TRBV4-2 . TRBJ2-5 TRBD1 15
CASSQDGDLAGHTDTQYF TGTGCCAGCAGCCAAGATGGGGACCTAGCGGGCCACACAGATACGCAGTATTTT TRBV14 . TRBJ2-3 TRBD2 18
CASSSINSPLHF TGTGCCAGCAGCTCCATCAATTCACCCCTCCACTTT TRBV5-6 . TRBJ1-6 . 12
CASSLTLARFNEQYF TGTGCCAGCAGTTTAACTCTAGCTCGGTTCAACGAGCAGTACTTC TRBV27 . TRBJ2-7 . 15
CASSSAGQGYEQYF TGTGCCAGCAGTTCCGCCGGACAGGGCTACGAGCAGTACTTC TRBV28 few TRBJ2-7 TRBD1 14
CASMGRNIQYF TGTGCCAGCATGGGGAGGAACATTCAGTACTTC TRBV12-3/TRBV12-4 . TRBJ2-4 . 11
CASSFGGTGNNQPQHF TGTGCCAGCAGTTTTGGGGGGACAGGGAACAATCAGCCCCAGCATTTT TRBV27 . TRBJ1-5 TRBD1 16